These 18 T cell receptor beta chains were sequenced from one sample in a study of T cell changes during pregnancy in multiple sclerosis. Using immunoSEQ multiplex PCR, the repertoire was profiled, and TCRdb retains in-frame clones only, with some absent. The sample holds some 100,000 clones; almost 95% are singletons and the top ten take approximately 0.88%. The sample consisted of peripheral blood, taken before pregnancy. These receptors were taken from a female donor with multiple sclerosis, enrolled in a pregnancy study.

This clone was counted a single time. This chain uses TRBV4-1 with TRBJ2-1; D unclear. The CDR3 contains 12 residues. Per germline, CDR1 MGHRA and CDR2 YSYEKL. The germline V and J ends were trimmed by 0 bases and 15 bases, with 12 bases remaining between them. CDR3 sequence reads: CASSQEPKAAFF. CDR3 in DNA: TGCGCCAGCAGCCAAGAGCCGAAAGCCGCGTTCTTC.

In its sample, this clone was seen a few times. The chain links TRBV30 to TRBJ1-1; D call uncertain. The germline V and J ends were trimmed by 6 bases and 7 bases, with 12 bases remaining between them. There are 11 residues in the CDR3. CDR1 and CDR2 from the germline V gene are GTSNPN and SVGIG (reference sequence). The CDR3 region is CACHLAGEAFF. The CDR3 DNA reads TGTGCCTGCCACCTCGCAGGTGAAGCTTTCTTT.

V and J are TRBV5-1 and TRBJ1-5; TRBD1 matches 9 bases. CDR1 is SGHRS, CDR2 YFSETQ, per germline. V was clipped by 4 bases and J by 0 bases; unmatched bases: 5. The CDR3 runs 16 residues. CDR3 sequence reads: CASSAGTGTSNQPQHF. Written as DNA, the CDR3 is TGCGCCAGCAGCGCGGGGACAGGGACTAGCAATCAGCCCCAGCATTTT.

V is TRBV11-2 and J is TRBJ2-5, with 15 bases identical to TRBD2. CDR1 is SGHAT, CDR2 FQNNGV, per germline. This CDR3 spans 16 amino acids. V lost 1 base to trimming and J lost 3 bases; unmatched junction nucleotides: 0. CDR3 nucleotides: TGTGCCAGCAGCTTAGGGACTAGCGGGAGGGAAGAGACCCAGTACTTC. This codes for CASSLGTSGREETQYF.

This clone has only one observation. The chain uses TRBV5-8 and TRBJ2-4, with 12 bases identical to TRBD2. This CDR3 is built from 13 residues. Germline CDR1 reads SGHTS; CDR2 reads YDEGEE. V shed 2 bases, J shed 13 bases, and the junction held 4 bases outside the gene matches. The CDR3 region is CASSFRTSGVQYF. As DNA, the CDR3 is TGTGCCAGCAGCTTCCGGACTAGCGGGGTACAGTACTTC.

The V and J genes are TRBV7-9 and TRBJ1-1; D possibly corresponds to TRBD1 (5 bases). The germline CDR1 and CDR2 sequences are SEHNR and FQNEAQ (reference sequence). The V end was cut by 2 bases, the J end by 5 bases, with 12 bases between. CDR3 size: 14 residues. The CDR3 DNA is TGTGCCAGCAGCTTACTGGGGGGAAGGACTGAAGCTTTCTTT. Protein: CASSLLGGRTEAFF.

The V call is TRBV10-2, the J call TRBJ1-1; D is unresolved. Germline lookup yields CDR1 WSHSY and CDR2 SAAADI. This CDR3 spans 12 amino acids. Trimming left V 5 bases short and J 0 bases short, with 4 bases between. The DNA for the CDR3 is TGCGCCAGCAGTCCTATGAACACTGAAGCTTTCTTT. Amino acids: CASSPMNTEAFF.

This sequence joins TRBV28 and TRBJ2-7; weak D call: TRBD2 (6 bases). V was cut by 3 bases and J by 4 bases, with 13 bases left in between. Germline assignment: CDR1 MDHEN and CDR2 SYDVKM. The CDR3 sequence is 14 residues long. Here the CDR3 reads CASSLGGKPYEQYF. The CDR3 nucleotides are TGTGCCAGCAGTTTGGGGGGAAAGCCTTACGAGCAGTACTTC. Combining the CDR3 with reference TRBV28 and TRBJ2-7 gives the whole variable domain DVKVTQSSRYLVKRTGEKVFLECVQDMDHENMFWYRQDPGLGLRLIYFSYDVKMKEKGDIPEGYSVSREKKERFSLILESASTNQTSMYLCASSLGGKPYEQYFGPGTRLTVT.

This chain uses TRBV25-1 with TRBJ2-3; TRBD2 agrees at 11 bases. V shed 1 base and J 7 bases; nucleotides not matched to a gene: 7. Per germline, CDR1 MGHDK and CDR2 SYGVNS. This CDR3 is built from 16 residues. The CDR3 sequence: CASSELKGLAANTQYF. CDR3 bases: TGTGCCAGCAGTGAATTGAAGGGACTAGCGGCCAATACGCAGTATTTT.

V is TRBV10-3 and J is TRBJ2-3; TRBD2 matches at 13 bases. The germline V gene has CDR1 ENHRY and CDR2 SYGVKD. With V trimmed by 6 bases and J by 5 bases, 11 bases remained unmatched. The CDR3 is made up of 17 amino acids. CDR3 sequence: CAIRAPGLAGSEDTQYF. For the CDR3, the DNA is TGTGCCATCAGGGCACCGGGACTAGCGGGATCTGAAGATACGCAGTATTTT.

Only one count was recorded for this clone. CDR3: CASSFWGGFQETQYF. CDR3 sequence (DNA): TGTGCCAGCAGCTTCTGGGGGGGGTTCCAAGAGACCCAGTACTTC. The genes are TRBV11-2 and TRBJ2-5, with 7 nucleotides matching TRBD2. V shed 3 bases and J 1 base; nucleotides not matched to a gene: 5. CDR3 length: 15 residues. Germline CDR1 and CDR2: SGHAT and FQNNGV. The entire variable domain, with the rest obtained from reference TRBV11-2 and TRBJ2-5, is as follows: EAGVAQSPRYKIIEKRQSVAFWCNPISGHATLYWYQQILGQGPKLLIQFQNNGVVDDSQLPKDRFSAERLKGVDSTLKIQPAKLEDSAVYLCASSFWGGFQETQYFGPGTRLLVL.

This clone was seen once. The V gene is TRBV30, the J gene TRBJ2-7; 10 bases are a match to TRBD2. CDR3 size: 16 residues. Trimming at V came to 4 bases and at J to 2 bases, leaving 11 bases not matched to a gene. CDR1 and CDR2 from the germline V gene are GTSNPN and SVGIG (reference sequence). The CDR3 nucleotides are TGTGCCTGGACGCCCACCTTTCTAGCGGGAGCCTACGAGCAGTACTTC. The encoded protein is CAWTPTFLAGAYEQYF.

This sequence joins TRBV9 and TRBJ2-1; D is perhaps TRBD2 (5 bases). This CDR3 has 15 residues. Deletions cut 4 bases from V and 8 bases from J, with 19 bases between. CDR1 is SGDLS and CDR2 is YYNGEE in the germline V gene. Written as DNA, the CDR3 is TGTGCCAGCAGCATACTAGTATCGGCGAGCCATGAGCAGTTCTTC. It is translated as CASSILVSASHEQFF. Full variable domain (outside the CDR3, taken from reference TRBV9 and TRBJ2-1): DSGVTQTPKHLITATGQRVTLRCSPRSGDLSVYWYQQSLDQGLQFLIQYYNGEERAKGNILERFSAQQFPDLHSELNLSSLELGDSALYFCASSILVSASHEQFFGPGTRLTVL.

As for this clone: One junction end disagrees with the germline gene, perhaps due to a read error. The V call is TRBV2, the J call TRBJ1-1; D remains unclear. The germline V gene encodes CDR1 SNHLY and CDR2 FYNNEI. The CDR3 spans 11 residues. The chain's CDR3 is CASSGYTETFF. CDR3 sequence (DNA): TGTGCCAGCAGTGGGTATACTGAAACTTTCTTT. Based on the CDR3 plus reference TRBV2 and TRBJ1-1, the full variable domain is EPEVTQTPSHQVTQMGQEVILRCVPISNHLYFYWYRQILGQKVEFLVSFYNNEISEKSEIFDDQFSVERPDGSNFTLKIRSTKLEDSAMYFCASSGYTETFFGQGTRLTVV.

The DNA of the CDR3 is TGCGCCAGCAGTGAGTCGACGGGGGGATTGAACACTGAAGCTTTCTTT. Its protein is CASSESTGGLNTEAFF. The V gene is TRBV10-2, the J gene TRBJ1-1, with D tentatively TRBD1 (5 bases). Trimming shortened V by 0 bases and J by 0 bases, and 11 bases separated the two germline ends. The CDR3 loop spans 16 amino acids. Germline CDR1 is WSHSY and CDR2 is SAAADI.

The chain has TRBV6-1 and TRBJ2-7; D possibly corresponds to TRBD1 (5 bases). Germline V CDR1 and CDR2: MNHNS, SASEGT. V was clipped by 3 bases and J by 2 bases, with 8 bases between them. The CDR3 covers 13 residues. The CDR3 sequence is CASSEAGTYEQYF. As DNA, the CDR3 is TGTGCCAGCAGTGAGGCAGGGACCTACGAGCAGTACTTC.

This chain connects TRBV5-4 to TRBJ2-5; possibly TRBD1 for D (5 bases). CDR1 and CDR2 (germline): SGHNT, YYREEE (reference sequence). CDR3 length: 15 residues. Trimming took off 3 bases at V and 0 bases at J, with 12 bases between the two ends. DNA for the CDR3: TGTGCCAGCAGCTACCCTGTAGGGGACCAAGAGACCCAGTACTTC. Amino acid sequence: CASSYPVGDQETQYF.

Regarding this clone: At one of its ends the junction is not consistent with the germline gene, which may arise from a read error. Written as DNA, the CDR3 is TGTGCCAGCAGTACGACTAGCGGGATTTCCACCCCCAAAGACTTC. Its protein is CASSTTSGISTPKDF. The chain employs TRBV2 and TRBJ2-4; TRBD2 aligns across 11 bases. The CDR3 totals 15 residues. Germline V gives CDR1 SNHLY, CDR2 FYNNEI.